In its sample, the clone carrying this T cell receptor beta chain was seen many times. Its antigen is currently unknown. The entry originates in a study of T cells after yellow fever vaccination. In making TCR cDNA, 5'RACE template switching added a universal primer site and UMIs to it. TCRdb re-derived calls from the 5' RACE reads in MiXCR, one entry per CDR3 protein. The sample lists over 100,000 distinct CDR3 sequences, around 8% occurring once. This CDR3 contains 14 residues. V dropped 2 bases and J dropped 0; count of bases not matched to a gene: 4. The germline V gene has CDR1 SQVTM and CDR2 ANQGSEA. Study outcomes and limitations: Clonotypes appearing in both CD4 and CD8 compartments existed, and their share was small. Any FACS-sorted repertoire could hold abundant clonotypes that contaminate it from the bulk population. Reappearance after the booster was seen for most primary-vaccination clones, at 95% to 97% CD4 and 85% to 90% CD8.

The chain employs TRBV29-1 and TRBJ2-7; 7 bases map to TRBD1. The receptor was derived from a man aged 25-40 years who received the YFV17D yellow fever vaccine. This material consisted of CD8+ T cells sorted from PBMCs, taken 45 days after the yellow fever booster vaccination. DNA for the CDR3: TGCAGCGTTGAATCAGGGGGAAGCTCCTACGAGCAGTACTTC. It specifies CSVESGGSSYEQYF.